The 18 T cell receptor beta chains presented below share a single source sample, sequenced in a study of blood T cell repertoires in COVID-19. Repertoires were generated with immunoSEQ multiplex PCR, while TCRdb's copy carries only in-frame clones and drops some. The repertoire holds approximately 80,000 clones, with around 88% as singletons. What was sequenced was peripheral blood. These receptors came from a woman older than 75 with acute or convalescent COVID-19.

This clone was found a few times. The V and J genes are TRBV4-2 and TRBJ2-3, with D tentatively TRBD2 (6 bases). The CDR3 totals 18 residues. V was cut by 0 bases and J by 0 bases, with 16 bases left in between. Germline V gene lookup returns CDR1 LGHNA and CDR2 YNFKEQ. CDR3 residues: CASSQEKNLALSTDTQYF. In DNA, the CDR3 is TGTGCCAGCAGCCAAGAGAAAAACCTAGCGCTGAGCACAGATACGCAGTATTTT.

This clone was seen only once. The chain carries TRBV19 and TRBJ1-5; 8 nucleotides match TRBD1. The V segment lost 5 bases and the J segment 2 bases; nucleotides outside the gene matches: 17. This CDR3 spans 19 amino acids. The germline V gene encodes CDR1 LNHDA and CDR2 SQIVND (reference sequence). The CDR3 protein is CASSSRSGRGRSGNQPQHF. The CDR3 DNA reads as TGTGCCAGTAGTTCACGGTCAGGCAGGGGGCGATCGGGCAATCAGCCCCAGCATTTT.

The rearrangement uses TRBV20-1 and TRBJ1-6; D is possibly TRBD1 (6 bases). The CDR3 is 16 residues long. V shed 3 bases and J shed 0 bases, with 12 bases lying between them. Per germline, CDR1 DFQATT and CDR2 SNEGSKA (reference sequence). The CDR3 loop reads CSASLGGGSYNSPLHF. DNA of the CDR3: TGCAGTGCTAGTTTGGGAGGGGGCTCCTATAATTCACCCCTCCACTTT.

The chain has TRBV19 and TRBJ1-2; TRBD1 might be the D (6 bases). CDR3 length: 16 amino acids. The V end was cut by 6 bases, the J end by 3 bases, with 20 bases between. Germline V CDR1 and CDR2: LNHDA, SQIVND (reference sequence). The CDR3, as DNA: TGTGCCAGTAGGGCGAATACTAGGGGGAAGGACTATGGCTACACCTTC. It encodes CASRANTRGKDYGYTF. The full variable domain, in which reference TRBV19 and TRBJ1-2 provide the parts outside the CDR3, is DGGITQSPKYLFRKEGQNVTLSCEQNLNHDAMYWYRQDPGQGLRLIYYSQIVNDFQKGDIAEGYSVSREKKESFPLTVTSAQKNPTAFYLCASRANTRGKDYGYTFGSGTRLTVV.

This sequence joins TRBV10-3 and TRBJ1-3; tentatively, D is TRBD1 (5 bases). V lost 6 bases and J lost 0, with 9 bases in between. The CDR3 is made up of 14 amino acids. CDR1 ENHRY and CDR2 SYGVKD come from the germline V gene. The CDR3 bases are TGTGCCATCAGGGCGGGGGGCTCTGGAAACACCATATATTTT. It encodes CAIRAGGSGNTIYF.

The rearrangement uses TRBV5-4 and TRBJ2-1; TRBD2 matches at 10 bases. The junction had 3 bases not matched to a gene; V was cut back by 4 bases and J by 2 bases. This CDR3 region has 15 residues. From germline, CDR1 is SGHNT and CDR2 YYREEE (reference sequence). CDR3 coding DNA: TGTGCCAGCAGCCCGACTAGCGGGCCCTACAATGAGCAGTTCTTC. Translated: CASSPTSGPYNEQFF.

The chain carries TRBV6-5 and TRBJ2-1; TRBD1 matches at 8 bases. This CDR3 has 15 residues. Per germline, CDR1 MNHEY and CDR2 SVGAGI. V was clipped by 6 bases and J by 9 bases; unmatched bases: 13. The CDR3: CASRRDGTDRGEQFF. The CDR3, as DNA: TGTGCCAGCAGGAGGGACGGGACTGACAGGGGTGAGCAGTTCTTC.

The chain joins TRBV13 to TRBJ2-7; D possibly corresponds to TRBD1 (5 bases). V lost 5 bases, J lost 5 bases, and 19 bases lay in between. Germline CDR1 PRHDT, CDR2 FYEKMQ (reference sequence). This CDR3 contains 15 residues. The CDR3 nucleotides are TGTGCCAGCAGCCAAACCTCCGCAGGGTGGGACGAGCAGTACTTC. Translation gives CASSQTSAGWDEQYF.

J is TRBJ1-1 and V is TRBV5-1; 9 bases align to TRBD1. The CDR3 is 15 residues long. The junction had 8 bases not matched to a gene; V was cut back by 3 bases and J by 5 bases. Looked up from germline, CDR1 is SGHRS and CDR2 is YFSETQ. The CDR3 DNA follows: TGCGCCAGCAGCTCATGGGACAGGGAGGTGACTGAAGCTTTCTTT. Protein product: CASSSWDREVTEAFF. Complete variable domain (other parts from reference TRBV5-1 and TRBJ1-1): KAGVTQTPRYLIKTRGQQVTLSCSPISGHRSVSWYQQTPGQGLQFLFEYFSETQRNKGNFPGRFSGRQFSNSRSEMNVSTLELGDSALYLCASSSWDREVTEAFFGQGTRLTVV.

This clone was counted between two and nine times. The chain joins TRBV18 to TRBJ1-5; 7 nucleotides line up with TRBD1. V lost 3 bases, J lost 4 bases, and 0 bases stayed unmatched. From germline, CDR1 is KGHSH and CDR2 LQKENI. This CDR3 contains 13 residues. The CDR3 here is CASSPDRNQPQHF. Written as DNA, the CDR3 is TGTGCCAGCTCACCGGACAGGAATCAGCCCCAGCATTTT.

This clone was seen just once. This rearrangement joins TRBV30 to TRBJ1-4, with D unclear. Germline V gene lookup returns CDR1 GTSNPN and CDR2 SVGIG (reference sequence). V lost 0 bases and J lost 3, with 17 bases in between. CDR3 length equals 17 residues. CDR3 coding DNA: TGTGCCTGGAGTGTGCCCTTACCCCTACAGCCTAATGAAAAACTGTTTTTT. Translating gives CAWSVPLPLQPNEKLFF. Complete variable domain (other parts from reference TRBV30 and TRBJ1-4): SQTIHQWPATLVQPVGSPLSLECTVEGTSNPNLYWYRQAAGRGLQLLFYSVGIGQISSEVPQNLSASRPQDRQFILSSKKLLLSDSGFYLCAWSVPLPLQPNEKLFFGSGTQLSVL.

The rearrangement uses TRBV27 and TRBJ2-5; D may be TRBD2 (5 bases). CDR3 length: 13 residues. V lost 4 bases, J lost 0 bases, and 6 bases lay in between. CDR1 and CDR2 (germline): MNHEY, SMNVEV (reference sequence). CDR3 DNA sequence: TGTGCCAGCAGTTCCGGGGACCAAGAGACCCAGTACTTC. Translating gives CASSSGDQETQYF.

The chain employs TRBV29-1 and TRBJ2-2; D gene unclear. The V end was cut by 8 bases, the J end by 7 bases, with 11 bases between. CDR3 length: 11 amino acids. Germline values: CDR1 SQVTM, CDR2 ANQGSEA. CDR3 sequence: CSSLSGGELFF. As DNA, the CDR3 is TGCAGCTCCCTGTCGGGCGGGGAGCTGTTTTTT.

For the CDR3, the DNA is TGCGCCAGCAGCCGGGGGACAGGGTCCCTTAACTATGGCTACACCTTC. Protein: CASSRGTGSLNYGYTF. J is TRBJ1-2 and V is TRBV5-1; 9 bases are a match to TRBD1. The germline gives CDR1 SGHRS, CDR2 YFSETQ. J was trimmed by 1 base and V by 4 bases; bases with no gene match: 8. The length of the CDR3 is 16 residues.

This rearrangement joins TRBV30 to TRBJ2-7; TRBD2 matches at 9 bases. The length of the CDR3 is 12 residues. CDR1 and CDR2 (germline): GTSNPN, SVGIG (reference sequence). V trimming: 4 bases; J trimming: 3 bases; junction bases outside the gene matches: 1. In DNA, the CDR3 is TGTGCCTGGACTAGCGGGGTCTACGAGCAGTACTTC. Encoded protein: CAWTSGVYEQYF.

The rearrangement joins TRBV7-3 to TRBJ2-1, with TRBD2 identical over 9 bases. V lost 5 bases, J lost 7 bases, and 18 bases stayed unmatched. The CDR3 has 18 amino acids. Germline CDR1 is SGHTA and CDR2 is FQGTGA. The chain's CDR3 is CASSPTTGLAGLGNEQFF. The DNA for the CDR3 is TGTGCCAGCAGCCCTACCACGGGGCTAGCGGGATTAGGTAATGAGCAGTTCTTC.

The chain is built from TRBV18 and TRBJ2-2, with D possibly matching TRBD2 (5 bases). This CDR3 region has 15 residues. V dropped 3 bases and J dropped 4 bases, with 12 bases sitting between them. In germline, CDR1 is KGHSH, CDR2 LQKENI. The CDR3 DNA is TGTGCCAGCTCACCGAGGAGTGGAGGCACCGGGGAGCTGTTTTTT. It encodes CASSPRSGGTGELFF.

This clone was seen only a few times. The rearrangement links TRBV7-2 to TRBJ1-1, with D perhaps TRBD1 (5 bases). The V end was cut by 5 bases, the J end by 0 bases, with 10 bases between. Per germline, CDR1 SGHTA and CDR2 FQGNSA. This CDR3 has 14 amino acids. CDR3 region: CASSPSTVNTEAFF. For the CDR3, the DNA is TGTGCCAGCAGCCCATCGACAGTGAACACTGAAGCTTTCTTT.